These 21 T cell receptor beta chains originate from one sample sequenced in a study of T cell repertoires in cytomegalovirus infection. TCRdb re-analysed the reads in MiXCR, keeping a single row per CDR3 protein. There are over 250,000 distinct CDR3 sequences in the sample; more than 20% occur only once, and approximately 15% lies in the top ten. The sequenced sample was PBMCs. Every receptor here comes from a human donor in good health (CMV status not recorded). Some clones in this sample may be carry-over from other donors' samples.

The gene calls are TRBV7-2 and TRBJ1-2, with a tentative D call TRBD1 (5 bases). V was cut by 5 bases and J by 6 bases, with 16 bases left in between. Germline V gives CDR1 SGHTA, CDR2 FQGNSA. This CDR3 is 14 amino acids long. The CDR3 spells CASSPPGGRDGYTF. CDR3 coding DNA: TGTGCCAGCAGCCCGCCGGGGGGGAGGGATGGCTACACCTTC.

This clonotype was seen only a few times. The rearrangement uses TRBV29-1 and TRBJ2-2; 7 bases fit TRBD1. Germline V gives CDR1 SQVTM, CDR2 ANQGSEA. Trimming at V came to 4 bases and at J to 3 bases, leaving 2 bases not matched to a gene. The length of the CDR3 is 13 residues. CDR3 sequence (DNA): TGCAGCGTTGGACAGGGATACACCGGGGAGCTGTTTTTT. Its protein is CSVGQGYTGELFF.

The chain recombines TRBV7-6 with TRBJ2-5; the match to TRBD1 covers 8 bases. The germline V gene encodes CDR1 SGHVS and CDR2 FNYEAQ. Trimming removed 5 bases from V and 3 bases from J; junction bases left unmatched: 17. The CDR3 spans 18 residues. The CDR3 here is CASSLDRGVLFAEETQYF. Here the CDR3 DNA reads TGTGCCAGCAGCCTAGACAGGGGTGTCTTATTTGCCGAAGAGACCCAGTACTTC.

This clonotype was seen a few times. The chain joins TRBV29-1 to TRBJ2-6; weak D call: TRBD2 (6 bases). This CDR3 spans 15 amino acids. Per the germline V gene, CDR1 is SQVTM and CDR2 is ANQGSEA. V was shortened by 4 bases and J by 0 bases, with 10 bases between the two germline ends. The CDR3 DNA reads TGCAGCGTTGGGGACTGGAGCTCTGGGGCCAACGTCCTGACTTTC. It translates to CSVGDWSSGANVLTF.

This clonotype has just a few counts. V gene TRBV28 combines with J gene TRBJ1-1; 7 positions match TRBD1. Germline V gene lookup returns CDR1 MDHEN and CDR2 SYDVKM. The length of the CDR3 is 14 residues. J lost 4 bases, V lost 7 bases, and 9 bases had no gene match. CDR3 protein: CASMGQPEITEAFF. As DNA, the CDR3 is TGTGCCAGCATGGGACAGCCTGAAATCACTGAAGCTTTCTTT.

This clonotype was picked up a small number of times. The chain couples TRBV6-2 or TRBV6-3 to TRBJ2-1; 7 positions match TRBD2. CDR3 length: 15 residues. CDR1 and CDR2 from the germline V gene are MNHEY and SVGEGT. The V gene end was trimmed by 8 bases and the J gene end by 8 bases; junction bases not matched to a gene: 15. CDR3 residues: CASGGEAGVVYEQFF. Written as DNA, the CDR3 is TGTGCCAGCGGGGGTGAGGCGGGAGTAGTCTATGAGCAGTTCTTC.

This clonotype has just a few counts. This chain joins TRBV27 and TRBJ1-1; D is unclear. V dropped 9 bases and J dropped 1 base, with 15 bases sitting between them. CDR3 length equals 14 residues. CDR1 and CDR2 (germline): MNHEY, SMNVEV (reference sequence). The chain's CDR3 is CASRSLDPNTEAFF. The CDR3 DNA reads as TGTGCCAGTAGAAGTTTGGACCCGAACACTGAAGCTTTCTTT.

The chain couples TRBV4-1 to TRBJ1-5; D unclear. Trimming took off 5 bases at V and 3 bases at J, with 14 bases between the two ends. The germline CDR1 and CDR2 sequences are MGHRA and YSYEKL. CDR3 length equals 15 residues. CDR3 bases: TGCGCCAGCAGCATCGCACAATTGGCCAATCAGCCCCAGCATTTT. Protein sequence: CASSIAQLANQPQHF.

The rearrangement joins TRBV28 to TRBJ2-2, with D hard to call. The CDR3 is made up of 14 amino acids. V was trimmed by 8 bases and J by 4 bases, leaving 14 bases between them. Germline V gene sequence: CDR1 MDHEN, CDR2 SYDVKM. CDR3 in amino acids: CASRRAVPTGELFF. CDR3 nucleotide sequence: TGTGCCAGCCGTCGGGCGGTGCCCACCGGGGAGCTGTTTTTT.

In DNA, the CDR3 is TGCGCCAGCAGCTTGGCATGGGACATCAGGTGGACTGAAGCTTTCTTT. Amino acid sequence: CASSLAWDIRWTEAFF. The chain has TRBV5-1 and TRBJ1-1; TRBD1 is a possible D gene (6 bases). The CDR3 contains 16 residues. Trimming removed 0 bases from V and 5 bases from J, with 17 bases in between. Germline V gives CDR1 SGHRS, CDR2 YFSETQ.

This clonotype came up many times. The chain links TRBV7-9 to TRBJ2-7; unclear D gene. CDR1 and CDR2 from the germline V gene are SEHNR and FQNEAQ (reference sequence). The CDR3 totals 12 residues. The ends were cut back, 3 bases at V and 2 bases at J, with 5 bases in the middle. In DNA, the CDR3 is TGTGCCAGCAGCTTCGTTGCCTACGAGCAGTACTTC. It yields the protein CASSFVAYEQYF.

The CDR3 spells CASRPGVAGETQYF. The CDR3 DNA reads TGTGCCAGCAGGCCCGGGGTGGCGGGGGAGACCCAGTACTTC. The chain joins TRBV28 to TRBJ2-5, with TRBD2 as a possible D gene (6 bases). Germline V CDR1 and CDR2: MDHEN, SYDVKM. The CDR3 length is 14 residues. V was shortened by 6 bases and J by 5 bases, with 16 bases between the two germline ends. Full variable domain (rest looked up from reference TRBV28 and TRBJ2-5): DVKVTQSSRYLVKRTGEKVFLECVQDMDHENMFWYRQDPGLGLRLIYFSYDVKMKEKGDIPEGYSVSREKKERFSLILESASTNQTSMYLCASRPGVAGETQYFGPGTRLLVL.

This clonotype was seen a few times. The V and J genes are TRBV11-2 and TRBJ2-4, with unresolved D. Germline assignment: CDR1 SGHAT and CDR2 FQNNGV. V gave up 5 bases and J gave up 0 bases, with 11 bases separating them. The CDR3 consists of 15 residues. The CDR3 DNA follows: TGTGCCAGCAGCCCCCGGAGACTAGCCAAAAACATTCAGTACTTC. Its protein is CASSPRRLAKNIQYF.

This clonotype was observed at least ten times. The V gene is TRBV7-2, the J gene TRBJ2-1; 10 nucleotides line up with TRBD1. CDR1 and CDR2 (germline): SGHTA, FQGNSA. V lost 1 base, J lost 8 bases, and 2 bases stayed unmatched. The CDR3 length is 14 residues. DNA of the CDR3: TGTGCCAGCAGCTTAGGACAGGGGGCACATGAGCAGTTCTTC. This gives the protein CASSLGQGAHEQFF. Full variable domain (rest looked up from reference TRBV7-2 and TRBJ2-1): GAGVSQSPSNKVTEKGKDVELRCDPISGHTALYWYRQSLGQGLEFLIYFQGNSAPDKSGLPSDRFSAERTGGSVSTLTIQRTQQEDSAVYLCASSLGQGAHEQFFGPGTRLTVL.

The rearrangement links TRBV28 to TRBJ2-1; D not resolved. The CDR3 spans 16 residues. Trimming pared 4 bases from V and 5 bases from J, leaving 18 bases between. Per germline, CDR1 MDHEN and CDR2 SYDVKM. The DNA for the CDR3 is TGTGCCAGCAGTTCCTCCCGGGCTCGGTCCGACAATGAGCAGTTCTTC. This sequence encodes CASSSSRARSDNEQFF.

V and J are TRBV5-1 and TRBJ2-5; D is perhaps TRBD1 (6 bases). V was pared by 4 bases and J by 2 bases, with 15 bases between. The CDR3 has 15 amino acids. Germline V CDR1 and CDR2: SGHRS, YFSETQ. CDR3 bases: TGCGCCAGCAGCGCCCGCCCGACAGGACAAGAGACCCAGTACTTC. This translates into CASSARPTGQETQYF.

The rearrangement uses TRBV29-1 and TRBJ2-7; 9 bases map to TRBD1. Germline CDR1 and CDR2: SQVTM and ANQGSEA. V lost 5 bases, J lost 3 bases, and 11 bases stayed unmatched. The CDR3 has 15 amino acids. The CDR3 DNA is TGCAGCGTTACGAAGGGACAGGGTGCCATCTACGAGCAGTACTTC. Its translation: CSVTKGQGAIYEQYF.

The chain recombines TRBV30 with TRBJ1-5; 7 bases map to TRBD1. V lost 2 bases, J lost 9 bases, and 7 bases stayed unmatched. The CDR3 length is 13 residues. Looked up from germline, CDR1 is GTSNPN and CDR2 is SVGIG (reference sequence). As DNA, the CDR3 is TGTGCCTGGAGTCTCGACAGGGAGAGGCCCCAGCATTTT. Amino acid sequence: CAWSLDRERPQHF.

V and J are TRBV7-2 and TRBJ2-7, with TRBD2 matching 7 bases. Germline CDR1 and CDR2: SGHTA and FQGNSA. The CDR3 extends over 14 amino acids. Unmatched junction bases numbered 6, after V lost 5 bases and J lost 2 bases. DNA of the CDR3: TGTGCCAGCAGCCCGGGACTAAGAGCCTACGAGCAGTACTTC. This translates into CASSPGLRAYEQYF.

This clonotype was counted a few times. The chain has TRBV12-3 or TRBV12-4 and TRBJ2-4; no firm D call. Trimming removed 3 bases from V and 6 bases from J, with 9 bases in between. The CDR3 spans 13 residues. CDR3 residues: CASSFAEANIQYF. CDR3 in DNA: TGTGCCAGCAGTTTCGCAGAGGCAAACATTCAGTACTTC.

CDR3 in amino acids: CASRDGYNQPQHF. CDR3 bases: TGTGCCAGCAGGGACGGCTACAATCAGCCCCAGCATTTT. The chain recombines TRBV6-2 or TRBV6-3 with TRBJ1-5; D gene unclear. Germline loops: CDR1 MNHEY, CDR2 SVGEGT. Deletions cut 6 bases from V and 3 bases from J, with 9 bases between. The CDR3 extends over 13 amino acids.